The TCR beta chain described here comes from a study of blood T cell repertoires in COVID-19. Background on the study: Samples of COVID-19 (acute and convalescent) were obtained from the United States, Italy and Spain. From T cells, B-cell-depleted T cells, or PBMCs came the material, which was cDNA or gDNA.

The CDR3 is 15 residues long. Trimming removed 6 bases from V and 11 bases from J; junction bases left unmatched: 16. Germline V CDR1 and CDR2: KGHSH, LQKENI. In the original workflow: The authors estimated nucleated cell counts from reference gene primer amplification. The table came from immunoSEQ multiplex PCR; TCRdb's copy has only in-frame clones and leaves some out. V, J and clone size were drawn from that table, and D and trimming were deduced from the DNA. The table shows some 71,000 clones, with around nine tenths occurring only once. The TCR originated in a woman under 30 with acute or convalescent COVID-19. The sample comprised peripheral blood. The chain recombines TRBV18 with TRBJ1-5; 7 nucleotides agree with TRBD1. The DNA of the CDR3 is TGTGCCAGCTCGCCTACTCAACAGGGGTTGGGTTCCCAGCATTTT. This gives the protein CASSPTQQGLGSQHF.